Detailed here is one T cell receptor (beta chain). This entry comes from a study of T cells in localized non-small cell lung cancer. Only in-frame clones appear in the TCRdb table, and some are missing; sequencing was by immunoSEQ multiplex PCR. Among 2,500 to 3,500 clones listed, roughly two fifths were seen once. From germline, CDR1 is LNHDA and CDR2 SQIVND (reference sequence). Trimming cost V 6 bases and J 3 bases; bases outside gene matches: 1. There are 12 residues in the CDR3. The source material was lung tumor tissue, sampled before any cancer treatment. The V and J genes are TRBV19 and TRBJ2-5, with TRBD1 matching over 7 bases. The receptor was derived from a male donor at least 60 years old with stage I squamous cell lung carcinoma. CDR3 loop: CASRTGKETQYF. The CDR3 DNA sequence: TGTGCCAGTAGGACAGGGAAAGAGACCCAGTACTTC. Together with reference TRBV19 and TRBJ2-5, the CDR3 gives the full variable domain: DGGITQSPKYLFRKEGQNVTLSCEQNLNHDAMYWYRQDPGQGLRLIYYSQIVNDFQKGDIAEGYSVSREKKESFPLTVTSAQKNPTAFYLCASRTGKETQYFGPGTRLLVL.